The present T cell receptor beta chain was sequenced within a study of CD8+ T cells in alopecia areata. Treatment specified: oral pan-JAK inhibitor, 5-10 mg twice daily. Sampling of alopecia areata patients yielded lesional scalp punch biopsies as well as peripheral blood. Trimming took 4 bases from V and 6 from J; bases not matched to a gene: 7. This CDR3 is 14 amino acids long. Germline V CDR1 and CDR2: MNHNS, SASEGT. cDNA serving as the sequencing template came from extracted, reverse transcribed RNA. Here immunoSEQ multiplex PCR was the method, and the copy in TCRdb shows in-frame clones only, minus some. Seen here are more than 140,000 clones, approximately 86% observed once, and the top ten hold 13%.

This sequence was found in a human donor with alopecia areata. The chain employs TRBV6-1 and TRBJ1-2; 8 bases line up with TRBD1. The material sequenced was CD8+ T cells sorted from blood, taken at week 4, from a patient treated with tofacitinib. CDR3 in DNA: TGTGCCAGCAGTGGTCGACAGGGGTTCGATGGCTACACCTTC. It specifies CASSGRQGFDGYTF.